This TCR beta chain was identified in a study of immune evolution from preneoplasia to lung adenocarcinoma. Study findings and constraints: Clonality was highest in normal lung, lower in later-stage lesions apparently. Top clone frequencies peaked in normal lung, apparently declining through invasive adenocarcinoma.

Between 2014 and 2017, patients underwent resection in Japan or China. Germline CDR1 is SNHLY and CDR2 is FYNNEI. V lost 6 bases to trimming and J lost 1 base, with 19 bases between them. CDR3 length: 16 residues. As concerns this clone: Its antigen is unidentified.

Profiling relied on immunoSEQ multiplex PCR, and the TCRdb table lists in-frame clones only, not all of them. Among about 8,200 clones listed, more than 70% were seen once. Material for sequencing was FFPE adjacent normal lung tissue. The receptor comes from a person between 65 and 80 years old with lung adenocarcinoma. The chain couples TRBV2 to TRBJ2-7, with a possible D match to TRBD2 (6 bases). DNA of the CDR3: TGTGCCAGCAGCGTCGACTTAGCGGTACCTTCCTACGAGCAGTACTTC. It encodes CASSVDLAVPSYEQYF.